Listed below are T cell receptor beta chains from one sample, sequenced in a study of blood T cells in healthy people across ages. Via MiXCR, TCRdb re-called the 5' RACE reads, giving one row per CDR3 protein. This sample has over 1.5 million distinct CDR3 sequences, with less than 50% found just once. The sample was blood. These TCRs come from a woman aged 40 to 55 in good health. CDR3s include the opening cysteine and the closing phenylalanine or tryptophan. D genes are given only for firm matches. Clone size is shown for a subset of rows, as once, few, many or a class of expanded clone.

DNA	CDR3	V	J	size	D
TGTGCCAGCAGTTTCATCCCCTACGAGCAGTACTTC	CASSFIPYEQYF	TRBV6-2/TRBV6-3	TRBJ2-7	many	NA
TGCGCCAGCAGCCAAGTGCAGGACGAAGATGGCTACACCTTC	CASSQVQDEDGYTF	TRBV4-3	TRBJ1-2	NA	NA
TGTGCCAGCAGCTTAGGCGACGGAGGCTACGAGCAGTACTTC	CASSLGDGGYEQYF	TRBV7-9	TRBJ2-7	NA	NA
TGTGCCAGCAGCTTCGGAGGGCAGGGGGGTGAAGCTTTCTTT	CASSFGGQGGEAFF	TRBV7-2	TRBJ1-1	few	TRBD1
TGTGCCATCAGTGAGTCGTCAGGGGGCTTCTACAATGAGCAGTTCTTC	CAISESSGGFYNEQFF	TRBV10-3	TRBJ2-1	NA	TRBD1
TGTGCCAGCGTAAGGCCTTCAGGGTCCCATGAGCAGTTCTTC	CASVRPSGSHEQFF	TRBV12-3/TRBV12-4	TRBJ2-1	few	NA
TGCGCCAGCAGCGCGGAAGGGGGACGGGCCTACGAGCAGTACTTC	CASSAEGGRAYEQYF	TRBV4-1	TRBJ2-7	many	NA
TGTGCCAACAAACCAACCGGTGGTGCGATTGGCTACACCTTC	CANKPTGGAIGYTF	TRBV27	TRBJ1-2	NA	NA
TGTGCCAGCAGTTTAATAGCGTACCACAATGAGCAGTTCTTC	CASSLIAYHNEQFF	TRBV28	TRBJ2-1	few	NA
TGTGCCAGCAGCAAAGGGGGGCAGGTCCCTAACTATGGCTACACCTTC	CASSKGGQVPNYGYTF	TRBV21-1	TRBJ1-2	NA	NA
TGTGCCACCAGTGATTTTGACAAGCGAGCGGGGCGTGAGACCCAGTACTTC	CATSDFDKRAGRETQYF	TRBV24-1	TRBJ2-5	NA	TRBD2
TGTGCCAGCAGCCAAACAGGGGGCGGCGGATCCTACAATGAGCAGTACTTC	CASSQTGGGGSYNEQYF	TRBV11-2	TRBJ2-7	NA	TRBD1